The 14 T cell receptor beta chains below come from one sample, sequenced in a study of blood T cell repertoires in COVID-19. Sequencing was performed with immunoSEQ multiplex PCR; in TCRdb, only in-frame clones are kept and a portion is missing. Seen here are under 45,000 clones, 86% observed once, and the top ten hold around 8.3%. The sample taken for sequencing was peripheral blood. The receptors stem from a man between 60 and 70 years old with active COVID-19.

The chain recombines TRBV2 with TRBJ2-7; 8 bases align to TRBD1. Unmatched junction bases numbered 7, after V lost 2 bases and J lost 4 bases. The CDR3 has 15 amino acids. Looked up from germline, CDR1 is SNHLY and CDR2 is FYNNEI. The CDR3 sequence: CASSERGTGWYEQYF. For the CDR3, the DNA is TGTGCCAGCAGTGAACGCGGGACAGGTTGGTACGAGCAGTACTTC.

V usage is TRBV7-3 and J usage is TRBJ2-7; TRBD2 matches at 9 bases. Germline V gene sequence: CDR1 SGHTA, CDR2 FQGTGA. This CDR3 is 15 amino acids long. V was pared by 2 bases and J by 1 base, with 3 bases of the junction left unmatched. The CDR3 sequence is CASSLAGGPSYEQYF. The CDR3 nucleotides are TGTGCCAGCAGCTTAGCGGGAGGGCCGTCCTACGAGCAGTACTTC. The variable domain in full, completed from reference TRBV7-3 and TRBJ2-7, reads GAGVSQTPSNKVTEKGKYVELRCDPISGHTALYWYRQSLGQGPEFLIYFQGTGAADDSGLPNDRFFAVRPEGSVSTLKIQRTERGDSAVYLCASSLAGGPSYEQYFGPGTRLTVT.

Only a few counts were recorded for this clone. V gene TRBV5-1 combines with J gene TRBJ2-7; 12 nucleotides match TRBD1. The CDR3 loop spans 14 amino acids. Trimming cost V 4 bases and J 6 bases; bases outside gene matches: 5. Germline CDR1 is SGHRS and CDR2 is YFSETQ. The CDR3 reads CASSRDRGRGEQYF. The DNA for the CDR3 is TGCGCCAGCAGCCGGGACAGGGGGCGAGGCGAGCAGTACTTC.

The chain has TRBV7-9 and TRBJ2-3, with TRBD2 matching over 11 bases. The junction had 9 bases not matched to a gene; V was cut back by 6 bases and J by 1 base. This CDR3 contains 17 residues. Per germline, CDR1 SEHNR and CDR2 FQNEAQ (reference sequence). The CDR3 protein is CASRQGTSGARTDTQYF. The CDR3 DNA reads as TGTGCCAGCAGACAAGGGACTAGCGGAGCCCGCACAGATACGCAGTATTTT.

The V call is TRBV6-2 or TRBV6-3, the J call TRBJ2-7; TRBD2 agrees at 12 bases. Germline assignment: CDR1 MNHEY and CDR2 SVGEGT. J was trimmed by 5 bases and V by 2 bases; bases with no gene match: 7. CDR3 length: 16 amino acids. CDR3 amino acids: CASSYRASGGANEQYF. As DNA, the CDR3 is TGTGCCAGCAGTTACCGTGCTAGCGGGGGGGCGAACGAGCAGTACTTC.

This clone came up once. CDR3 sequence reads: CASSQAPGGNYGYTF. The CDR3 DNA reads TGTGCCAGCAGCCAAGCCCCGGGGGGTAACTATGGCTACACCTTC. V and J are TRBV4-2 and TRBJ1-2, with D possibly TRBD1 on 5 matching bases. V was shortened by 1 base and J by 1 base, with 10 bases between the two germline ends. Looked up from germline, CDR1 is LGHNA and CDR2 is YNFKEQ. The CDR3 has 15 residues.

The chain combines TRBV5-1 with TRBJ2-5, with TRBD2 matching 9 bases. The CDR3 spans 16 residues. V lost 4 bases, J lost 2 bases, and 9 bases stayed unmatched. The germline V gene encodes CDR1 SGHRS and CDR2 YFSETQ. For the CDR3, the DNA is TGCGCCAGCAGCCCCGGAGGCGGGAGGGGACAAGAGACCCAGTACTTC. This codes for CASSPGGGRGQETQYF.

This chain uses TRBV5-1 with TRBJ2-3; 7 bases are a match to TRBD1. Germline V lookup: CDR1 SGHRS, CDR2 YFSETQ. The CDR3 is 17 amino acids. V lost 4 bases to trimming and J lost 5 bases; unmatched junction nucleotides: 16. CDR3 DNA: TGCGCCAGCAGCCTAAATCCGGGACAGCCGTCTTTAGATACGCAGTATTTT. Translated, it gives CASSLNPGQPSLDTQYF.

V and J are TRBV21-1 and TRBJ2-7; the D segment call TRBD2 is taken from the table without a DNA check. TRBV21-1 is a listed pseudogene. The CDR3 runs 13 residues. The CDR3 here is CASSKATIFYRYF. CDR3 sequence (DNA): TGTGCCAGCAGCAAAGCTACCATTTTCTATCGGTACTTC.

By share, this clone ranks as medium-sized. V gene TRBV6-5 combines with J gene TRBJ2-7; TRBD1 aligns across 9 bases. CDR3 size: 12 residues. V trimming: 6 bases; J trimming: 5 bases; junction bases outside the gene matches: 2. Looked up from germline, CDR1 is MNHEY and CDR2 is SVGAGI. The chain's CDR3 is CASSRQGDEQYF. The CDR3, as DNA: TGTGCCAGCAGCAGACAGGGGGACGAGCAGTACTTC.

This sequence joins TRBV5-6 and TRBJ1-5; 8 bases are shared with TRBD1. V dropped 0 bases and J dropped 0; count of bases not matched to a gene: 8. Germline CDR1 reads SGHDT; CDR2 reads YYEEEE. CDR3 size: 18 residues. As DNA, the CDR3 is TGTGCCAGCAGCTTGGCCGAGGACAGGGCCTATAGCAATCAGCCCCAGCATTTT. Translating gives CASSLAEDRAYSNQPQHF.

This clone was found a few times. The genes are TRBV28 and TRBJ2-7; 8 bases align to TRBD2. CDR1 is MDHEN, CDR2 SYDVKM, per germline. The V gene end was trimmed by 4 bases and the J gene end by 0 bases; junction bases not matched to a gene: 5. This CDR3 is built from 15 residues. This CDR3 reads CASSSGRGFSYEQYF. The CDR3 nucleotides are TGTGCCAGCAGTTCCGGGAGGGGCTTCTCCTACGAGCAGTACTTC. Supplemented by reference TRBV28 and TRBJ2-7, the full variable domain reads DVKVTQSSRYLVKRTGEKVFLECVQDMDHENMFWYRQDPGLGLRLIYFSYDVKMKEKGDIPEGYSVSREKKERFSLILESASTNQTSMYLCASSSGRGFSYEQYFGPGTRLTVT.

J is TRBJ2-5 and V is TRBV5-1, with a tentative D call TRBD2 (6 bases). The V gene's germline CDR1 is SGHRS and CDR2 YFSETQ. There are 15 residues in the CDR3. Trimming stripped 0 bases from V and 2 bases from J, with 11 bases between. CDR3 protein: CASSLVGSTQETQYF. The CDR3, as DNA: TGCGCCAGCAGCTTGGTCGGGAGCACGCAAGAGACCCAGTACTTC.

CDR3 DNA sequence: TGTGCCAGCAGCTTAGATGCGGCAGTCACACAAGAGACCCAGTACTTC. Its protein is CASSLDAAVTQETQYF. The chain recombines TRBV7-2 with TRBJ2-5, with D uncertain. The CDR3 totals 16 residues. Germline V gene lookup returns CDR1 SGHTA and CDR2 FQGNSA. Between the trimmed V and J ends, which lost 1 base and 2 bases, there was a span of 14 bases.